A selection of T cell receptor beta chains follows, all from one sample in a study of T cell responses to AZD1222 COVID-19 vaccine. Clones were sequenced by immunoSEQ multiplex PCR, and TCRdb holds only the in-frame ones, with some missing. The sample includes 140,000 to 150,000 clones, more than 75% seen only once; the top ten take roughly 4.5%. The sample in question was peripheral blood, obtained on day 0 of MenACWY control vaccination. These receptors were taken from an adult in good health. Each CDR3 is given with its conserved first and last residue. Each record gives: clone size, CDR3 length, D gene, V gene, J gene, CDR3 protein, CDR3 DNA. A D gene is named only where the DNA matches it firmly. Some rows mark clone size as missing; the rest say once, few, many or name a class of expanded clone.

abundance: -; len: 14; d_gene: -; v_gene: TRBV5-8; j_gene: TRBJ1-5; CDR3aa: CASSLRVSNQPQHF; CDR3nt: TGTGCCAGCAGCTTAAGAGTAAGCAATCAGCCCCAGCATTTT
abundance: -; len: 16; d_gene: -; v_gene: TRBV5-4; j_gene: TRBJ2-2; CDR3aa: CASSGSPGWNTGELFF; CDR3nt: TGTGCCAGCAGTGGATCCCCCGGCTGGAACACCGGGGAGCTGTTTTTT
abundance: once; len: 15; d_gene: -; v_gene: TRBV18; j_gene: TRBJ2-1; CDR3aa: CASSPSGVRGNEQFF; CDR3nt: TGTGCCAGCTCCCCCTCGGGGGTGAGGGGGAATGAGCAGTTCTTC
abundance: -; len: 15; d_gene: -; v_gene: TRBV2; j_gene: TRBJ2-6; CDR3aa: CASSVGRRISNVLTF; CDR3nt: TGTGCCAGCAGTGTGGGACGGCGGATTTCCAACGTCCTGACTTTC
abundance: -; len: 16; d_gene: -; v_gene: TRBV2; j_gene: TRBJ2-3; CDR3aa: CASSELSGSLSDTQYF; CDR3nt: TGTGCCAGCAGTGAACTCTCAGGGAGCTTGTCAGATACGCAGTATTTT
abundance: -; len: 12; d_gene: -; v_gene: TRBV10-3; j_gene: TRBJ2-5; CDR3aa: CAISESKKTQYF; CDR3nt: TGTGCCATCAGTGAGTCGAAGAAGACCCAGTACTTC
abundance: -; len: 11; d_gene: -; v_gene: TRBV2; j_gene: TRBJ1-1; CDR3aa: CARQQGGEAFF; CDR3nt: TGTGCCAGACAACAGGGTGGGGAAGCTTTCTTT
abundance: many; len: 13; d_gene: TRBD1; v_gene: TRBV24-1; j_gene: TRBJ1-2; CDR3aa: CATSKRTGDGYTF; CDR3nt: TGTGCCACCAGCAAAAGGACAGGGGATGGCTACACCTTC
abundance: -; len: 17; d_gene: TRBD2; v_gene: TRBV27; j_gene: TRBJ2-6; CDR3aa: CASTKLAGGAGANVLTF; CDR3nt: TGTGCCAGCACCAAACTAGCGGGGGGGGCTGGGGCCAACGTCCTGACTTTC
abundance: -; len: 17; d_gene: TRBD1; v_gene: TRBV19; j_gene: TRBJ2-1; CDR3aa: CASRPLVTGGSNNEQFF; CDR3nt: TGTGCCAGTAGGCCCCTAGTGACAGGGGGATCTAACAATGAGCAGTTCTTC
abundance: -; len: 13; d_gene: -; v_gene: TRBV7-9; j_gene: TRBJ1-1; CDR3aa: CASSLAGNPEAFF; CDR3nt: TGTGCCAGCAGCTTAGCGGGGAACCCTGAAGCTTTCTTT
abundance: -; len: 13; d_gene: -; v_gene: TRBV10-3; j_gene: TRBJ1-2; CDR3aa: CAISEPGLYGYTF; CDR3nt: TGTGCCATCAGTGAGCCAGGACTCTATGGCTACACCTTC
abundance: -; len: 16; d_gene: -; v_gene: TRBV28; j_gene: TRBJ2-4; CDR3aa: CASSATGTSAKNIQYF; CDR3nt: TGTGCCAGCAGTGCTACAGGAACCTCTGCCAAAAACATTCAGTACTTC
abundance: -; len: 17; d_gene: -; v_gene: TRBV6-1; j_gene: TRBJ1-5; CDR3aa: CASSERRGPLVNQPQHF; CDR3nt: TGTGCCAGCAGTGAACGGCGGGGGCCCCTTGTCAATCAGCCCCAGCATTTT
abundance: -; len: 15; d_gene: TRBD2; v_gene: TRBV28; j_gene: TRBJ2-2; CDR3aa: CASSSGGYDTGELFF; CDR3nt: TGTGCCAGCAGTTCGGGGGGGTACGACACCGGGGAGCTGTTTTTT
abundance: -; len: 15; d_gene: TRBD1; v_gene: TRBV6-6; j_gene: TRBJ1-4; CDR3aa: CASIKKGANDEKLFF; CDR3nt: TGTGCCAGCATTAAGAAGGGGGCAAACGATGAAAAACTGTTTTTT
abundance: once; len: 16; d_gene: -; v_gene: TRBV24-1; j_gene: TRBJ2-6; CDR3aa: CATSTGGISGANVLTF; CDR3nt: TGTGCCACCAGCACGGGTGGTATCTCTGGGGCCAACGTCCTGACTTTC
abundance: -; len: 12; d_gene: -; v_gene: TRBV5-8; j_gene: TRBJ2-1; CDR3aa: CASSRAYNEQFF; CDR3nt: TGTGCCAGCAGCCGGGCTTACAATGAGCAGTTCTTC
abundance: -; len: 18; d_gene: TRBD1; v_gene: TRBV25-1; j_gene: TRBJ1-1; CDR3aa: CASSDPRTGTGMNTEAFF; CDR3nt: TGTGCCAGCAGTGACCCCCGGACAGGGACAGGGATGAACACTGAAGCTTTCTTT
abundance: -; len: 15; d_gene: -; v_gene: TRBV6-5; j_gene: TRBJ2-2; CDR3aa: CASSYVGSGTGELFF; CDR3nt: TGTGCCAGCAGTTACGTGGGGTCGGGCACCGGGGAGCTGTTTTTT
abundance: -; len: 19; d_gene: -; v_gene: TRBV7-3; j_gene: TRBJ2-2; CDR3aa: CASSLSNPGAGENTGELFF; CDR3nt: TGTGCCAGCAGCTTATCGAACCCTGGAGCGGGTGAAAACACCGGGGAGCTGTTTTTT
abundance: -; len: 16; d_gene: -; v_gene: TRBV7-2; j_gene: TRBJ2-5; CDR3aa: CASSSSGAGTQETQYF; CDR3nt: TGTGCCAGCAGCTCCTCAGGGGCGGGGACACAAGAGACCCAGTACTTC
abundance: -; len: 12; d_gene: -; v_gene: TRBV19; j_gene: TRBJ1-5; CDR3aa: CASSRRNQPQHF; CDR3nt: TGTGCCAGTAGTAGGCGCAATCAGCCCCAGCATTTT
abundance: -; len: 14; d_gene: -; v_gene: TRBV7-9; j_gene: TRBJ2-7; CDR3aa: CASSFGQPSYEQYF; CDR3nt: TGTGCCAGCAGCTTCGGACAGCCCTCCTACGAGCAGTACTTC
abundance: -; len: 13; d_gene: TRBD1; v_gene: TRBV28; j_gene: TRBJ1-2; CDR3aa: CASSGQGNNGYTF; CDR3nt: TGTGCCAGCAGTGGACAGGGCAATAATGGCTACACCTTC
abundance: -; len: 13; d_gene: -; v_gene: TRBV14; j_gene: TRBJ2-7; CDR3aa: CASSPGQIYEQYF; CDR3nt: TGTGCCAGCAGCCCCGGACAGATCTACGAGCAGTACTTC
abundance: -; len: 12; d_gene: TRBD1; v_gene: TRBV6-2/TRBV6-3; j_gene: TRBJ1-2; CDR3aa: CASSYRGHGYTF; CDR3nt: TGTGCCAGCAGTTACAGGGGGCATGGCTACACCTTC
abundance: -; len: 16; d_gene: TRBD1; v_gene: TRBV3-1/TRBV3-2; j_gene: TRBJ1-2; CDR3aa: CASSIAGTGPNYGYTF; CDR3nt: TGTGCCAGCAGTATCGCCGGGACAGGCCCTAACTATGGCTACACCTTC
abundance: once; len: 14; d_gene: -; v_gene: TRBV28; j_gene: TRBJ2-3; CDR3aa: CASSLPGLSDTQYF; CDR3nt: TGTGCCAGCAGTTTACCGGGGCTTTCAGATACGCAGTATTTT
abundance: -; len: 16; d_gene: -; v_gene: TRBV5-5; j_gene: TRBJ1-2; CDR3aa: CASSFWTEASLGGYTF; CDR3nt: TGTGCCAGCAGCTTTTGGACAGAAGCCTCTCTGGGAGGCTACACCTTC
abundance: -; len: 14; d_gene: -; v_gene: TRBV18; j_gene: TRBJ2-5; CDR3aa: CASSPPAVQETQYF; CDR3nt: TGTGCCAGCTCACCACCGGCAGTACAAGAGACCCAGTACTTC
abundance: -; len: 15; d_gene: TRBD2; v_gene: TRBV5-8; j_gene: TRBJ2-3; CDR3aa: CASTFLAGGTDTQYF; CDR3nt: TGTGCCAGCACCTTTCTAGCGGGGGGCACAGATACGCAGTATTTT
abundance: -; len: 13; d_gene: -; v_gene: TRBV28; j_gene: TRBJ1-2; CDR3aa: CASRDSRNYGYTF; CDR3nt: TGTGCCAGCAGGGACAGCCGTAACTATGGCTACACCTTC
abundance: -; len: 14; d_gene: -; v_gene: TRBV10-2; j_gene: TRBJ2-2; CDR3aa: CASRTPSGTGELFF; CDR3nt: TGCGCCAGCAGGACACCCTCTGGCACCGGGGAGCTGTTTTTT
abundance: -; len: 14; d_gene: TRBD1; v_gene: TRBV29-1; j_gene: TRBJ1-1; CDR3aa: CSVRGDRGNTEAFF; CDR3nt: TGCAGCGTTCGAGGGGACAGGGGGAACACTGAAGCTTTCTTT
abundance: -; len: 15; d_gene: -; v_gene: TRBV4-1; j_gene: TRBJ1-3; CDR3aa: CASSQDERTGNTIYF; CDR3nt: TGCGCCAGCAGCCAAGATGAACGGACTGGAAACACCATATATTTT
abundance: -; len: 13; d_gene: -; v_gene: TRBV6-5; j_gene: TRBJ2-2; CDR3aa: CASLTVNTGELFF; CDR3nt: TGTGCCAGCTTGACAGTCAACACCGGGGAGCTGTTTTTT
abundance: -; len: 13; d_gene: TRBD2; v_gene: TRBV29-1; j_gene: TRBJ2-2; CDR3aa: CSVYGGAPGELFF; CDR3nt: TGCAGCGTTTACGGGGGGGCCCCCGGGGAGCTGTTTTTT
abundance: -; len: 13; d_gene: -; v_gene: TRBV5-1; j_gene: TRBJ2-3; CDR3aa: CASSAGGTDTQYF; CDR3nt: TGCGCCAGCAGCGCCGGGGGCACAGATACGCAGTATTTT
abundance: -; len: 13; d_gene: TRBD1; v_gene: TRBV19; j_gene: TRBJ1-5; CDR3aa: CASSRQGNQPQHF; CDR3nt: TGTGCCAGTAGCCGACAGGGGAATCAGCCCCAGCATTTT
abundance: -; len: 14; d_gene: TRBD1; v_gene: TRBV9; j_gene: TRBJ1-2; CDR3aa: CASRLGGRGGGYTF; CDR3nt: TGTGCCAGCCGCCTTGGAGGCAGGGGGGGCGGCTACACCTTC
abundance: -; len: 15; d_gene: TRBD1; v_gene: TRBV5-6; j_gene: TRBJ1-4; CDR3aa: CASSLGTGKSEKLFF; CDR3nt: TGTGCCAGCAGCTTGGGGACAGGGAAGAGTGAAAAACTGTTTTTT
abundance: -; len: 11; d_gene: -; v_gene: TRBV6-5; j_gene: TRBJ1-1; CDR3aa: CASDRNTEAFF; CDR3nt: TGTGCCAGCGACCGGAACACTGAAGCTTTCTTT
abundance: -; len: 17; d_gene: TRBD2; v_gene: TRBV5-1; j_gene: TRBJ2-3; CDR3aa: CASSFSGGNSRRDTQYF; CDR3nt: TGCGCCAGCAGCTTTAGCGGGGGGAACTCTCGGAGGGATACGCAGTATTTT
abundance: -; len: 19; d_gene: -; v_gene: TRBV12-1; j_gene: TRBJ2-1; CDR3aa: CASSFGRDRGRKGLNEQFF; CDR3nt: TGTGCCAGCAGCTTTGGTAGGGACAGGGGGCGCAAAGGTCTCAATGAGCAGTTCTTC
abundance: few; len: 15; d_gene: TRBD1; v_gene: TRBV6-5; j_gene: TRBJ2-7; CDR3aa: CASSRGGQGFYEQYF; CDR3nt: TGTGCCAGCTCCCGGGGTGGACAGGGGTTTTACGAGCAGTACTTC
abundance: -; len: 13; d_gene: -; v_gene: TRBV19; j_gene: TRBJ2-2; CDR3aa: CASSRQPFGELFF; CDR3nt: TGTGCCAGTAGTCGACAGCCCTTCGGGGAGCTGTTTTTT
abundance: -; len: 14; d_gene: TRBD1; v_gene: TRBV28; j_gene: TRBJ1-2; CDR3aa: CATWAGGVIYGYTF; CDR3nt: TGTGCCACCTGGGCAGGGGGCGTTATCTATGGCTACACCTTC
abundance: -; len: 15; d_gene: -; v_gene: TRBV18; j_gene: TRBJ1-2; CDR3aa: CASSSTGEGIYGYTF; CDR3nt: TGTGCCAGCTCATCGACGGGAGAGGGGATTTATGGCTACACCTTC
abundance: -; len: 15; d_gene: -; v_gene: TRBV6-5; j_gene: TRBJ1-2; CDR3aa: CASSWNPEARYGYTF; CDR3nt: TGTGCCAGCAGTTGGAACCCAGAGGCACGTTATGGCTACACCTTC
abundance: -; len: 11; d_gene: -; v_gene: TRBV5-8; j_gene: TRBJ2-5; CDR3aa: CASATRGTQYF; CDR3nt: TGTGCCTCGGCCACGAGAGGGACCCAGTACTTC
abundance: -; len: 17; d_gene: -; v_gene: TRBV19; j_gene: TRBJ2-5; CDR3aa: CASSTIKVGVGQETQYF; CDR3nt: TGTGCCAGTAGCACTATTAAGGTCGGAGTCGGGCAAGAGACCCAGTACTTC
abundance: -; len: 13; d_gene: -; v_gene: TRBV15; j_gene: TRBJ1-3; CDR3aa: CATSLGNTNTIYF; CDR3nt: TGTGCCACCAGCCTAGGTAATACAAACACCATATATTTT
abundance: once; len: 13; d_gene: -; v_gene: TRBV19; j_gene: TRBJ1-1; CDR3aa: CASSQYRQTEAFF; CDR3nt: TGTGCCAGTAGTCAATACCGACAGACTGAAGCTTTCTTT
abundance: once; len: 17; d_gene: -; v_gene: TRBV10-3; j_gene: TRBJ1-6; CDR3aa: CAISESRGRANNSPLHF; CDR3nt: TGTGCCATCAGTGAGTCGAGGGGTCGAGCAAATAATTCACCCCTCCACTTT